This T cell receptor beta chain comes out of a study of cytomegalovirus exposure and HLA in healthy donors (dated by TCRdb to the late 2010s). General notes on the study: According to an earlier analysis of a few hundred of the donors, 150 million to 200 million T cells yielded roughly 110 million unique TCR beta sequences and about 300 Gb of sequence data. Around 320 gigabases of sequencing data and tens of millions of unique TCR sequences were included in an early release covering several hundred HLA-typed donors. The genetic ancestry cluster associated with self-reported Caucasian donors included 70% to 85% of the roughly 410 genotyped donors. The study aimed to test whether signatures of past pathogen exposure could be identified by cataloging public T cell receptors. The T cell repertoires of 666 subjects were profiled by immunosequencing and related to cytomegalovirus serostatus. In addition to the first cohort of approximately 670 subjects, a separate validation cohort of approximately 110 different subjects was used. High-throughput TCR immunosequencing, statistical association of individual TCRs with disease status, and machine learning were combined to predict cytomegalovirus infection status. A later analysis re-analyzed previously published TCR beta repertoires from roughly 690 donors and added high-resolution HLA genotyping to study TCR occurrence patterns. The later analysis used no new phenotypic data to find candidate immune exposures, relying instead on TCR beta sequences and their occurrence across donors. To decide whether each TCR beta V gene segment behaved as functional or pseudogenic, an earlier analysis of fewer than 750 of the donors relied on high-throughput TCR beta sequencing. Alongside the repertoire data, information on donor age, sex, ethnicity and CMV serostatus was compiled. A later genetic analysis took genome-wide SNP genotypes for about 65% of the roughly 670 donors and used that subset as a discovery cohort. All discovery cohort repertoires had been generated using a single sequencing platform. Both class I and class II loci were covered by HLA typing, at four-digit resolution. Typing coverage varied by locus: about 629-640 donors for A, B, C, DRB1 and DQB1; more than 500 for DQA1; more than 600 for DPA1; under 490 for DPB1. Because of strong linkage in the cohort, roughly five DR-DQ haplotypes were treated as single units for association and clustering. Among approximately 370 genotyped donors of the cohort, an average of approximately 220,000 unique TCR beta nucleotide sequences was sequenced per donor, of which about 18% were non-productive. Study-wide findings and limitations: According to a later analysis, TCR association rates differed among HLA loci, with DRB1 alleles showing the most associated TCRs and HLA-C alleles showing the fewest. When HLA alleles, especially DR and DQ, strongly co-occurred, attributing TCR associations to individual alleles was difficult. A further reported finding was that TCR beta sequences accurately predicted the HLA-A and HLA-B alleles for most subjects in the first cohort. In a later analysis, most CMV-associated TCR beta chains were found to appear HLA-restricted, with HLA associations seemingly driven largely by CMV exposure. This cohort had only TCR beta chains sequenced, and the lack of alpha or paired-chain data limited which features could be detected. Because counts were too low, some 17 rarely observed V segments, including chromosome 9 orphons, were excluded from the earlier analysis of about 500 of the donors. A later analysis found that HLA-associated TCR beta chains were more clonally expanded and had lower generation probabilities than equally common non-associated chains. An earlier analysis of approximately 500 of the donors showed that most TCR beta V segments appeared in productive rearrangements either about 87% or about 30% of the time, which broadly matched IMGT annotations. A later analysis reported that several top co-occurrence clusters appeared linked to parvovirus B19, influenza, CMV and Epstein-Barr virus. The classifier was reported to diagnose cytomegalovirus status with high specificity and sensitivity in both the original cohort and the validation cohort. Across donors, most TCR sequences were observed very rarely, whereas some public TCRs were present in many individuals. The sequencing pipeline was judged likely to have produced a cluster of highly shared sequence variants as a technical artifact. The presence/absence analyses assumed that sequencing depth was roughly uniform across donors, and that assumption may not be true. Because some donors lacked HLA typing at each locus, the association tests relied only on the typed subset. Linkage disequilibrium might explain the correlated functional status among segregating V segments, but an unknown experimental factor could not be ruled out. In vitro tests confirmed that a few of the cytomegalovirus-associated TCR beta chains recognize cytomegalovirus antigens. At a false discovery rate of 0.05, a later analysis linked 16,951 TCR beta sequences to specific HLA alleles. Some IMGT-functional V segments, including TRBV6-2 and TRBV6-3, could not be told apart with the 87-base-pair reads, so those segments were excluded. In a later genetic analysis, fewer N-insertions in productive TCRs were reported among donors in an Asian-associated ancestry cluster than the approximately 670-donor mean. An association between a missense DCLRE1C variant and V-gene and J-gene trimming of TCR beta chains was found in a later genetic analysis and replicated in an independent cohort. For the cohort, immune exposure information was limited to CMV serostatus. A total of some 180 TCR beta chains were listed by the study as associated with cytomegalovirus. The authors suggested that the approach could potentially be generalized to other disease states and immunological phenotypes.

Library preparation was by the immunoSEQ multiplex PCR assay. A mixture of 60 forward primers for TCR Vbeta segments and 13 reverse primers for TCR Jbeta segments was used in the multiplex PCR. A multiplex PCR assay on genomic DNA amplified the CDR3 region of rearranged TCR beta genes. On the Illumina HiSeq System, the amplified TCR beta libraries were sequenced as 87-base-pair reads. As for the original processing: In a later analysis, roughly 80 million unique TCR beta chains were counted across the 500 to 700 repertoires, and roughly 11 million of these chains were shared by at least two donors. To remove PCR and sequencing errors, raw reads were error-corrected and collapsed into unique sequences using a nearest-neighbor algorithm that merged closely related sequences. Alignment of CDR3 sequences to IMGT reference sequences was used to assign V, D and J gene segments. For a sequence to be retained, at least a six-nucleotide match to both a V gene segment and a J gene segment was required. Rearrangements were classified as productive when the CDR3 lacked stop codons and remained in frame with V and J, and all other rearrangements were classified as non-productive. Following IMGT convention, CDR3 was defined as the stretch from the second conserved V-encoded cysteine up to the conserved J-encoded phenylalanine. The earlier analysis of fewer than 700 of the donors excluded sequences that lacked an unambiguous match to a single V gene segment. In an earlier analysis of 587 of the donors, V segments were called functional above 56.7% productive rearrangements and were called segregating when the between-donor standard deviation exceeded 5%. To diagnose cytomegalovirus status from the catalog of TCR beta chain sequences, a statistical classification framework was built. V and J gene assignment, in a later analysis, came from comparing TCR nucleotide sequences with IMGT/GENE-DB human TR gene sequences. In a later analysis, CDR3 sequences and most-parsimonious VDJ recombination scenarios were assigned using the TCRdist pipeline. In a later analysis, every TCR beta chain was defined by the combination of its CDR3 amino acid sequence and its V-gene family, and reads without a unique V-gene family were dropped. As a way to deal with suspected cross-contamination and a sequencing artifact, a later analysis dropped 450 to 600 nucleotide sequences that were highly shared and had low generation probability. In a later analysis, a clonal expansion index for each public chain was calculated from normalized within-repertoire ranks of inferred template counts. In a later analysis, generation probabilities were computed with a VDJ recombination model fitted to out-of-frame rearrangements, and the resulting probabilities were checked against IGoR. In a later analysis, hypergeometric tests were used to score TCR-TCR, TCR-HLA and TCR-CMV co-occurrence, with a repertoire-size bias correction applied to TCR pairs. In a later analysis, false discovery rates were estimated by permuting HLA or CMV assignments 20 times. In a later analysis, co-occurring TCRs were grouped using DBSCAN, and TCRdist sequence similarity was added for clustering within HLA-allele-positive subsets. For co-occurrence clustering, repertoires with fewer than 30,000 or more than 120,000 public chains were excluded, along with roughly 5 repertoires with anomalous nucleotide sharing. Not all clones reach the TCRdb copy of this immuneACCESS table, which keeps in-frame sequences only. Checked studies attribute under half of the gap to unresolved V genes and leave the rest unexplained. From that table come the V and J calls and clone size; the DNA was used to work out D and trimming. The sample contains roughly 120,000 clones, about 73% of them found a single time. The ten biggest clones cover about 7.8% of the sample.

The germline V gene (reference sequence) sets CDR1 to MNHNY and CDR2 to SVGAGI. The CDR3 runs 14 amino acids, cysteine and phenylalanine included. Just the 42-base CDR3 DNA is kept, in frame starting at base 1. Trimming accounts for 2 bases at V and 5 bases at J, while the number of junction bases matched to no gene is 1. In total, roughly 710 healthy bone marrow donors made up the cohort. All cohort members were sampled while nominally healthy, although unrecorded immune exposures were likely present. The donor tested CMV seropositive and was one of the 289 seropositive cohort members. A peripheral blood sample was collected from each donor, and TCR beta sequencing was performed on peripheral blood mononuclear cells. The Qiagen DNeasy Blood Extraction Kit was used to extract genomic DNA from the blood cell samples. Remarks on this clone: Its antigen target is currently unknown. There are no base qualities to consult, and no much larger clone falls within one base.

The receptor comes from a woman between 35 and 50 years old in good health and CMV-seropositive. Input material: PBMCs. The chain links TRBV6-6 with TRBJ1-5, with 9 bases aligning to TRBD1. The DNA is TGTGCCAGCAGTTACGACAGGGGGTATCAGCCCCAGCATTTT. Translated, this is CASSYDRGYQPQHF.